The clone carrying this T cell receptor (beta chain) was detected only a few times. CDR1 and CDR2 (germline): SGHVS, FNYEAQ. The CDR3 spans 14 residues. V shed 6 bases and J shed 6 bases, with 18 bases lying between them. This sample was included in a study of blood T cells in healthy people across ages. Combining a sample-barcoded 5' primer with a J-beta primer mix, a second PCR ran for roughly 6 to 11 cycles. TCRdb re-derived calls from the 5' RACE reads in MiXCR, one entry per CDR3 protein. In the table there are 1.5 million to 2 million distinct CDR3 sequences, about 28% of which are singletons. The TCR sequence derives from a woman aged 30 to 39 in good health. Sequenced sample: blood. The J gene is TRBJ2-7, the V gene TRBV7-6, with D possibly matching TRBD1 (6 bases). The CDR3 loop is CASSRTVQGGEQYF. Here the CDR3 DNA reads TGTGCCAGCAGTCGTACGGTACAGGGCGGCGAGCAGTACTTC. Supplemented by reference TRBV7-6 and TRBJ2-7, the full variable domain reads GAGVSQSPRYKVTKRGQDVALRCDPISGHVSLYWYRQALGQGPEFLTYFNYEAQQDKSGLPNDRFSAERPEGSISTLTIQRTEQRDSAMYRCASSRTVQGGEQYFGPGTRLTVT.